The 13 T cell receptor beta chains reported below all come from one sample, sequenced in a study of T cells after yellow fever vaccination (dated by TCRdb to about 2019). To prepare the library, 5' RACE was applied. The listed sequencing device is Illumina HiSeq 2500. TCRdb reworked the public reads: Q25 trimming with fastp, MiXCR clone assembly, productive beta chains retained. Records with the same CDR3 protein are collapsed into one entry carrying the most frequent genes and DNA. The sample table lists around 600,000 distinct CDR3 sequences, 9% to 15% of them with a count of one. The ten top clones hold under 15% of the sample. Explained via the paper, the treatment or condition label denotes: live attenuated yellow fever vaccine strain. The sample consisted of PBMCs, taken on the day of the yellow fever booster vaccination. The receptors derive from a man aged 25 to 40 who received the YFV17D yellow fever vaccine.

The chain carries TRBV15 and TRBJ2-3, with D perhaps TRBD1 (6 bases). There are 16 residues in the CDR3. Germline CDR1 LNHNV, CDR2 YYDKDF (reference sequence). V lost 7 bases, J lost 6 bases, and 23 bases lay in between. The CDR3 region is CATTPGEETRVDTQYF. The CDR3 coding sequence is TGTGCCACCACCCCAGGGGAAGAAACAAGGGTGGATACGCAGTATTTT.

At least ten counts were recorded for this clonotype. The CDR3: CASREGTEAFF. As DNA, the CDR3 is TGCGCCAGTCGGGAGGGGACTGAAGCTTTCTTT. V gene TRBV5-1 combines with J gene TRBJ1-1, with D tentatively TRBD1 (5 bases). CDR3 size: 11 residues. Germline V gene sequence: CDR1 SGHRS, CDR2 YFSETQ. Trimming pared 8 bases from V and 5 bases from J, leaving 10 bases between.

This clonotype was counted only a few times. The CDR3 region has the DNA TGCAGTGCTAGAGATCTTAGCGGGAGCTGGGAGACCCAGTACTTC. This codes for CSARDLSGSWETQYF. The V gene is TRBV20-1, the J gene TRBJ2-5; TRBD2 matches at 9 bases. The V segment lost 0 bases and the J segment 5 bases; nucleotides outside the gene matches: 7. Per the germline V gene, CDR1 is DFQATT and CDR2 is SNEGSKA (reference sequence). The CDR3 extends over 15 amino acids.

The chain employs TRBV29-1 and TRBJ2-3; TRBD1 or TRBD2 may be the D gene (6 bases each). V lost 3 bases and J 6 bases, leaving 13 bases between the germline ends. From germline, CDR1 is SQVTM and CDR2 ANQGSEA. This CDR3 is 13 amino acids long. In nucleotides, the CDR3 is TGCAGCGTTGATTGGGGGCGGGATGATACGCAGTATTTT. It encodes CSVDWGRDDTQYF.

The rearrangement uses TRBV20-1 and TRBJ2-7; TRBD2 agrees at 7 bases. CDR3 size: 14 residues. V was clipped by 5 bases and J by 0 bases; unmatched bases: 7. Per germline, CDR1 DFQATT and CDR2 SNEGSKA (reference sequence). The CDR3 loop is CSAGVAGVSYEQYF. CDR3 coding DNA: TGCAGTGCTGGAGTCGCGGGAGTCTCCTACGAGCAGTACTTC.

This clonotype was counted many times. The chain recombines TRBV15 with TRBJ2-4, with 9 bases lining up with TRBD1. Germline V gene lookup returns CDR1 LNHNV and CDR2 YYDKDF (reference sequence). The CDR3 has 17 residues. The V gene end was trimmed by 7 bases and the J gene end by 4 bases; junction bases not matched to a gene: 14. The CDR3 DNA follows: TGTGCCACCACCGCCGGGACAGGGTCGATGGGAAAAAACATTCAGTACTTC. Translation: CATTAGTGSMGKNIQYF.

This clonotype was counted at least ten times. The chain has TRBV5-5 and TRBJ2-2, with 7 bases fitting TRBD2. J lost 4 bases, V lost 4 bases, and 10 bases had no gene match. This CDR3 contains 16 residues. The germline V gene has CDR1 SGHKS and CDR2 YYEKEE (reference sequence). CDR3 nucleotide sequence: TGTGCCAGCAGCCCCGGGAGGCAGGGCGGCACCGGGGAGCTGTTTTTT. Translation gives CASSPGRQGGTGELFF.

The V call is TRBV19, the J call TRBJ2-2; D assignment may be TRBD1 or TRBD2 (5 bases each). CDR3 length: 13 amino acids. Germline V lookup: CDR1 LNHDA, CDR2 SQIVND (reference sequence). The CDR3 sequence is CGTRRGDAGELFF. CDR3 bases: TGTGGGACGCGGCGTGGGGACGCCGGGGAGCTGTTTTTT.

The chain employs TRBV7-9 and TRBJ2-2; maybe TRBD2 (6 bases). The CDR3 totals 15 residues. The ends were cut back, 5 bases at V and 6 bases at J, with 16 bases in the middle. Germline V gene data show CDR1 as SEHNR and CDR2 as FQNEAQ (reference sequence). The CDR3 reads CASSRGGFVAGELFF. As DNA, the CDR3 is TGTGCCAGCAGCCGTGGGGGGTTTGTCGCCGGGGAGCTGTTTTTT.

This clonotype has ten or more counts. The J gene is TRBJ2-7, the V gene TRBV7-2; TRBD2 might be the D (5 bases). This CDR3 has 14 amino acids. V was clipped by 5 bases and J by 3 bases, with 14 bases between them. Germline V lookup: CDR1 SGHTA, CDR2 FQGNSA. CDR3 nucleotides: TGTGCCAGCAGCCTCAGTCGGGATTTCTACGAGCAGTACTTC. Its translation: CASSLSRDFYEQYF.

V and J are TRBV29-1 and TRBJ2-7; no reliable D call. The CDR3 length is 13 residues. V shed 7 bases and J shed 8 bases, with 21 bases lying between them. CDR1 is SQVTM, CDR2 ANQGSEA, per germline. The CDR3 sequence: CSASAGQLDQQYF. As DNA, the CDR3 is TGCAGCGCCAGCGCCGGGCAGCTCGACCAGCAGTACTTC.

The rearrangement uses TRBV5-1 and TRBJ2-7; 16 bases fit TRBD2. The germline CDR1 and CDR2 sequences are SGHRS and YFSETQ. The V and J ends lost 4 bases and 5 bases, in that order; junction bases with no gene match: 3. The CDR3 runs 15 residues. CDR3 region: CASSTGTSGRDEQYF. DNA of the CDR3: TGCGCCAGCAGCACAGGGACTAGCGGGAGGGACGAGCAGTACTTC.

This clonotype was seen ten or more times. This chain uses TRBV7-9 with TRBJ2-6, with D unresolved. V was shortened by 5 bases and J by 0 bases, with 5 bases between the two germline ends. CDR3 length: 14 residues. Per the germline V gene, CDR1 is SEHNR and CDR2 is FQNEAQ (reference sequence). CDR3 nucleotide sequence: TGTGCCAGCAGCCGAAACTCTGGGGCCAACGTCCTGACTTTC. It translates to CASSRNSGANVLTF.